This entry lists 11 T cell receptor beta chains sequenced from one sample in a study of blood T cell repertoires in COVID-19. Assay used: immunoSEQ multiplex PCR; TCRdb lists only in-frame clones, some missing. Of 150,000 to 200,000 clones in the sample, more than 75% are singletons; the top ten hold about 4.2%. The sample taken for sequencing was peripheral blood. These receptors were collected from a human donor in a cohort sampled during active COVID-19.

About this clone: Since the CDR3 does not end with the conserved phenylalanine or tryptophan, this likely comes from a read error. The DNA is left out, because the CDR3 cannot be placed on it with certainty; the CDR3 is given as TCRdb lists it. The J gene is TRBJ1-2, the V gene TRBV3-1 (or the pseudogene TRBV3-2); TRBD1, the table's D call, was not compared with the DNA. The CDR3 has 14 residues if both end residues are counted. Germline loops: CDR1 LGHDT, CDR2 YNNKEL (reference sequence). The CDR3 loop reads CASSQRDREGWLHL.

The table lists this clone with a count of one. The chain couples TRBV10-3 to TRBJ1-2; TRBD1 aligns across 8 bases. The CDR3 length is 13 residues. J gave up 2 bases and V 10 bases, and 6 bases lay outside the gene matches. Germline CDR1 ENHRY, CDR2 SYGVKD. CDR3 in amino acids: CATLDRVNYGYTF. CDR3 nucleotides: TGTGCCACCTTGGACAGGGTCAACTATGGCTACACCTTC.

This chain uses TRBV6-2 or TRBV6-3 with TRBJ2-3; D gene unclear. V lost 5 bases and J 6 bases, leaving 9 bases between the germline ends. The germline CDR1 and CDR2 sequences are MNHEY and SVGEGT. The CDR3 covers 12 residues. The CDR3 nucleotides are TGTGCCAGCAGTAACGGGTGGGATACGCAGTATTTT. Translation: CASSNGWDTQYF.

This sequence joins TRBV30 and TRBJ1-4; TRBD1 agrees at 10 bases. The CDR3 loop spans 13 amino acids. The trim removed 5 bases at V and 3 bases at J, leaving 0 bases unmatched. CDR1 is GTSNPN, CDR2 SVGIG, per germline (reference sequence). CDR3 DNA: TGTGCCTGGGGGACAGGGGCTAATGAAAAACTGTTTTTT. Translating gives CAWGTGANEKLFF.

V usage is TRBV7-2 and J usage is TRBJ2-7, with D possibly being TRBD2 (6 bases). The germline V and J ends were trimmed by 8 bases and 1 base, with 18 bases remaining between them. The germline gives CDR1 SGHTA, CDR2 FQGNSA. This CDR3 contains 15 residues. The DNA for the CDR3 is TGTGCCAGCCGCCGTGACGGGACTCCTTCCTACGAGCAGTACTTC. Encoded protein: CASRRDGTPSYEQYF.

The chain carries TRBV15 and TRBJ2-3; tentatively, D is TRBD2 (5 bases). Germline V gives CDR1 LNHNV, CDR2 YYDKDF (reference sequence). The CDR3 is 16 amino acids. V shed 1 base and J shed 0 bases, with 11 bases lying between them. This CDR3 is CATSRAGLLSTDTQYF. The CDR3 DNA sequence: TGTGCCACCAGCAGAGCAGGACTCCTTAGCACAGATACGCAGTATTTT. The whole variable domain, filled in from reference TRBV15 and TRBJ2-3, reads DAMVIQNPRYQVTQFGKPVTLSCSQTLNHNVMYWYQQKSSQAPKLLFHYYDKDFNNEADTPDNFQSRRPNTSFCFLDIRSPGLGDTAMYLCATSRAGLLSTDTQYFGPGTRLTVL.

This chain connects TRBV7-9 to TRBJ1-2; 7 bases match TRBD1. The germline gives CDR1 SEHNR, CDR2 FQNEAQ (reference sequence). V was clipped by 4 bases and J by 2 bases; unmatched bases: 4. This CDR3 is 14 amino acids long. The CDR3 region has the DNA TGTGCCAGCAGCTCTCGACAGGGAAACTATGGCTACACCTTC. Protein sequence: CASSSRQGNYGYTF.

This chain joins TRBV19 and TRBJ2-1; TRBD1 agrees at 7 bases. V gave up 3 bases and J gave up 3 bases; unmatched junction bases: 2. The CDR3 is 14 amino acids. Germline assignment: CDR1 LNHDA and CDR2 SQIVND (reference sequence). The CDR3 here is CASSMGTVYNEQFF. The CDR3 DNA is TGTGCCAGTAGTATGGGGACAGTCTACAATGAGCAGTTCTTC.

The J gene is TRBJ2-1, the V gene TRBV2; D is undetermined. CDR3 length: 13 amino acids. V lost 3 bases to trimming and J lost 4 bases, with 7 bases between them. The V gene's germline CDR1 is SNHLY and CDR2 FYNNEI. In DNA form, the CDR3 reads TGTGCCAGCAGTGATACAGAATACAATGAGCAGTTCTTC. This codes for CASSDTEYNEQFF.

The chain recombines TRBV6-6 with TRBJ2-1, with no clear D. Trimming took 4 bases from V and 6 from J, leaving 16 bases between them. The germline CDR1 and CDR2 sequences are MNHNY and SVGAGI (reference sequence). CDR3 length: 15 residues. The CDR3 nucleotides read TGTGCCAGCAGTTTCCCCCCCGAGTCTCGCAATGAGCAGTTCTTC. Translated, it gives CASSFPPESRNEQFF.

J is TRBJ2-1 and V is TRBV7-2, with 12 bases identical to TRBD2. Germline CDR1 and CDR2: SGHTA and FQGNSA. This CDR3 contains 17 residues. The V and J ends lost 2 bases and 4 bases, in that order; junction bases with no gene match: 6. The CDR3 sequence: CASSLRPSGGVYNEQFF. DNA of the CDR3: TGTGCCAGCAGCTTAAGGCCTAGCGGGGGGGTATACAATGAGCAGTTCTTC. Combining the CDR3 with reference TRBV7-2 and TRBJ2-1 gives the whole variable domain GAGVSQSPSNKVTEKGKDVELRCDPISGHTALYWYRQSLGQGLEFLIYFQGNSAPDKSGLPSDRFSAERTGGSVSTLTIQRTQQEDSAVYLCASSLRPSGGVYNEQFFGPGTRLTVL.